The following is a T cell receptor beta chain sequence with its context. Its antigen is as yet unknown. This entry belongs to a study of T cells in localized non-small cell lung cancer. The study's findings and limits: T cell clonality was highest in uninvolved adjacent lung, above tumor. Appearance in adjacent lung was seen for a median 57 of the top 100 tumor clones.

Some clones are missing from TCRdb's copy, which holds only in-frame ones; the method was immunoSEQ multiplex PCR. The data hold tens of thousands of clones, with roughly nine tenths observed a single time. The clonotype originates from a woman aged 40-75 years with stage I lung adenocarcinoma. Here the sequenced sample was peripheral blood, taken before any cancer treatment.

DNA of the CDR3: TGTGCCAGCAGACCGGACAGGGATAATTCACCCCTCCACTTT. This encodes CASRPDRDNSPLHF. The chain joins TRBV7-9 to TRBJ1-6; 8 bases agree with TRBD1. This CDR3 has 14 residues. V dropped 6 bases and J dropped 5; count of bases not matched to a gene: 3. CDR1 and CDR2 (germline): SEHNR, FQNEAQ (reference sequence).